These 6 T cell receptor beta chains came from one sample sequenced in a study of T cell responses to AZD1222 COVID-19 vaccine. Data came from immunoSEQ multiplex PCR; TCRdb stores just in-frame clones and leaves some out. Of 150,000 or so clones in the sample, roughly 90% are singletons; the top ten hold about 3%. Here the sequenced sample was peripheral blood, taken on day 0 of AZD1222 vaccination. These receptors all stem from an adult in good health.

The CDR3 region is CAISEPGGANTGELFF. Here the CDR3 DNA reads TGTGCCATCAGTGAGCCCGGGGGGGCCAACACCGGGGAGCTGTTTTTT. The chain is built from TRBV10-3 and TRBJ2-2; 8 bases align to TRBD2. Germline lookup yields CDR1 ENHRY and CDR2 SYGVKD. This CDR3 is built from 16 residues. The trim removed 2 bases at V and 2 bases at J, leaving 4 bases unmatched.

The chain joins TRBV28 to TRBJ2-2; D uncertain. V lost 1 base and J lost 7, with 4 bases in between. This CDR3 has 12 amino acids. CDR1 MDHEN and CDR2 SYDVKM come from the germline V gene. This chain's CDR3 is CASSLLDGELFF. The CDR3 region has the DNA TGTGCCAGCAGTTTATTAGACGGGGAGCTGTTTTTT.

V is TRBV7-9 and J is TRBJ2-7, with a possible D match to TRBD2 (6 bases). The germline V gene has CDR1 SEHNR and CDR2 FQNEAQ (reference sequence). Trimming removed 7 bases from V and 0 bases from J, with 13 bases in between. The CDR3 extends over 14 amino acids. DNA of the CDR3: TGTGCCAGCAACGGTGGGGGGAGCTCCTACGAGCAGTACTTC. Amino acids: CASNGGGSSYEQYF.

V is TRBV2 and J is TRBJ1-2; D unresolved. Trimming pared 2 bases from V and 0 bases from J, leaving 10 bases between. The CDR3 length is 15 residues. The germline V gene has CDR1 SNHLY and CDR2 FYNNEI. CDR3 protein: CASSEISDANYGYTF. The DNA for the CDR3 is TGTGCCAGCAGTGAAATCAGCGATGCTAACTATGGCTACACCTTC.

This clone was observed a single time. This CDR3 is CASSLGQGLVEQYF. CDR3 nucleotide sequence: TGTGCCAGCAGCTTAGGACAGGGTTTAGTTGAGCAGTACTTC. The V call is TRBV7-9, the J call TRBJ2-7; 7 bases agree with TRBD1. Germline CDR1 SEHNR, CDR2 FQNEAQ (reference sequence). CDR3 length: 14 amino acids. V gave up 1 base and J gave up 7 bases; unmatched junction bases: 7.

This chain joins TRBV4-1 and TRBJ1-4; a possible D gene is TRBD1 (6 bases). V shed 3 bases and J shed 0 bases, with 17 bases lying between them. CDR3 length: 18 residues. Germline assignment: CDR1 MGHRA and CDR2 YSYEKL. CDR3 DNA sequence: TGCGCCAGCAGCCACCCCCGGGGGCGGTACACAACTAATGAAAAACTGTTTTTT. This sequence encodes CASSHPRGRYTTNEKLFF.